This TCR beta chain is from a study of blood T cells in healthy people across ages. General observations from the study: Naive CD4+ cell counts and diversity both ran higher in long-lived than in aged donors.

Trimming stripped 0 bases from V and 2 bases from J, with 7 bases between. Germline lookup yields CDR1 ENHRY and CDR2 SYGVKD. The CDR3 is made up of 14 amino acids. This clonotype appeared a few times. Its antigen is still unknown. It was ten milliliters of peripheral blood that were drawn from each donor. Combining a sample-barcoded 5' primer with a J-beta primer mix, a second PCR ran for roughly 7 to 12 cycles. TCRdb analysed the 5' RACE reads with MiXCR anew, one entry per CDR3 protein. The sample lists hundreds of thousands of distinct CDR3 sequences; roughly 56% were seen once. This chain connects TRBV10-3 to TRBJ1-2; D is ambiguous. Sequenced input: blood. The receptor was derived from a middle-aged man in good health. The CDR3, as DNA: TGTGCCATCAGTGAGTCGCAGGTCAACTATGGCTACACCTTC. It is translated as CAISESQVNYGYTF.